This entry lists 2 T cell receptor beta chains sequenced from one sample in a study of Ad26.COV2.S vaccination and SARS-CoV-2 variants. Only in-frame clones appear in the TCRdb table, and some are missing; sequencing was by immunoSEQ multiplex PCR. This table has around 350,000 clones, approximately 90% appearing once. This specimen consisted of peripheral blood, obtained after recovery from COVID-19. Receptors were obtained from a human donor who had recovered from COVID-19.

The chain couples TRBV11-3 to TRBJ2-2; 7 bases fit TRBD1. The V gene end was trimmed by 5 bases and the J gene end by 4 bases; junction bases not matched to a gene: 4. The CDR3 runs 14 residues. The germline V gene has CDR1 SGHNT and CDR2 YENEEA. This CDR3 reads CASSPDRVTGELFF. In nucleotides, the CDR3 is TGTGCCAGCAGCCCAGACAGGGTCACCGGGGAGCTGTTTTTT.

The rearrangement uses TRBV6-5 and TRBJ1-4; D call uncertain. The CDR3 is 15 amino acids. V lost 2 bases and J lost 6, with 13 bases in between. Germline CDR1 reads MNHEY; CDR2 reads SVGAGI. Here the CDR3 reads CASSYRVGADEKLFF. In DNA form, the CDR3 reads TGTGCCAGCAGTTACCGGGTGGGCGCGGATGAAAAACTGTTTTTT.